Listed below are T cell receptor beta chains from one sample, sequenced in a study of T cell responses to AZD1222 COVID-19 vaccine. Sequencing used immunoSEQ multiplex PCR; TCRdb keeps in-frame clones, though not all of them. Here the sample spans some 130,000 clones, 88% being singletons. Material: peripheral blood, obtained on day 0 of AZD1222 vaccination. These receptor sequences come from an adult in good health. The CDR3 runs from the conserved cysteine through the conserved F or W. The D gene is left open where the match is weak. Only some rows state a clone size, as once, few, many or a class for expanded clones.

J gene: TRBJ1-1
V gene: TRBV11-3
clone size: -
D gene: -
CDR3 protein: CASSLGSREAFF
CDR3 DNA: TGTGCCAGCAGCTTAGGGTCCCGTGAAGCTTTCTTT

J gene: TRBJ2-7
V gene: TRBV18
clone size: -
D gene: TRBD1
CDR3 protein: CASSSPGQGSFYEQYF
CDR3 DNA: TGTGCCAGCTCATCTCCGGGACAGGGATCTTTCTACGAGCAGTACTTC

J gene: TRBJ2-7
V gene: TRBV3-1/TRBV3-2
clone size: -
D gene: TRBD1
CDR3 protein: CASSLDRGREQYF
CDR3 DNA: TGTGCCAGCAGCTTGGACAGGGGGCGAGAGCAGTACTTC

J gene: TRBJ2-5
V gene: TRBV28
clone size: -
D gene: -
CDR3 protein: CATGDGPRETQYF
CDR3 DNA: TGTGCCACCGGGGACGGCCCGAGGGAGACCCAGTACTTC

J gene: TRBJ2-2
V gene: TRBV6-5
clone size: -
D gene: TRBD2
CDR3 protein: CASSYRLADTGELFF
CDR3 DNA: TGTGCCAGCAGTTACCGACTAGCGGACACCGGGGAGCTGTTTTTT

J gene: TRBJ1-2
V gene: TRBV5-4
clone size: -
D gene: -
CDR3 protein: CASSLGENYGYTF
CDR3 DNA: TGTGCCAGCAGCTTGGGGGAGAACTATGGCTACACCTTC

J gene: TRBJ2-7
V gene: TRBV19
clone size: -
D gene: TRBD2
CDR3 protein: CASSSKTSGASYEQYF
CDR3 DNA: TGTGCCAGTAGTTCAAAGACTAGCGGGGCCTCCTACGAGCAGTACTTC

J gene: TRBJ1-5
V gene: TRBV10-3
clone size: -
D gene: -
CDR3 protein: CAISERGSGQPQHF
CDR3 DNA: TGTGCCATCAGTGAGCGGGGGTCCGGTCAGCCCCAGCATTTT

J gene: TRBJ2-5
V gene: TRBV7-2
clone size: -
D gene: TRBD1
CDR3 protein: CASSLRDRGTETQYF
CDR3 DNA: TGTGCCAGCAGCCTACGGGACAGGGGCACAGAGACCCAGTACTTC

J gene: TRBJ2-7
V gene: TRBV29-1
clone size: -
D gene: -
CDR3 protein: CSVRSHQGKSYEQYF
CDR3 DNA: TGCAGCGTCCGTAGTCACCAGGGGAAATCCTACGAGCAGTACTTC

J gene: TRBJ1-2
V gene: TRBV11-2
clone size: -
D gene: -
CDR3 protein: CASSLDRKQGQLSTF
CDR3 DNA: TGTGCCAGCAGCTTAGATAGAAAACAGGGACAATTAAGCACCTTC

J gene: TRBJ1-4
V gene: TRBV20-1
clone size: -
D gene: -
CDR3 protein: CSASSGGRVGEKLFF
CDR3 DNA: TGCAGTGCTAGTTCCGGGGGCAGGGTTGGTGAAAAACTGTTTTTT

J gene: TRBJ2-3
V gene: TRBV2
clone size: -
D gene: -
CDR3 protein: CASSLRGPDTDTQYF
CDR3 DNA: TGTGCCAGCAGTTTACGGGGGCCCGACACAGATACGCAGTATTTT

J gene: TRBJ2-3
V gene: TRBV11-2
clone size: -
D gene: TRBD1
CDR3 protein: CASSFRAQTGGTDTQYF
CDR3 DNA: TGTGCCAGCAGCTTCCGGGCCCAAACAGGGGGCACAGATACGCAGTATTTT

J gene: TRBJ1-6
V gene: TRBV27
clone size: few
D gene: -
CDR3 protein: CASSLWGDVSYNSPLHF
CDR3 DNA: TGTGCCAGCAGTTTGTGGGGGGATGTATCCTATAATTCACCCCTCCACTTT

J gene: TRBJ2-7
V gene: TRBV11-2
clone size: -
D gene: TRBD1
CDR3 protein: CASSLVAGRTGRSYEQYF
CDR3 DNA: TGTGCCAGCAGCTTAGTGGCCGGAAGGACAGGGAGATCCTACGAGCAGTACTTC

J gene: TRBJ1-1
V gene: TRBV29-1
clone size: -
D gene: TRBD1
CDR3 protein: CSAADRGQMNTEAFF
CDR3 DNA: TGCAGCGCCGCGGACAGGGGGCAGATGAACACTGAAGCTTTCTTT

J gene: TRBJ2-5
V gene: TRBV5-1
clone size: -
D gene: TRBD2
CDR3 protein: CASSPGGLQETQYF
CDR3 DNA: TGCGCCAGCAGCCCGGGAGGTTTACAAGAGACCCAGTACTTC

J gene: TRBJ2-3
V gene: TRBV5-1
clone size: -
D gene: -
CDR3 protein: CASSRTPSTDTQYF
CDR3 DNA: TGCGCCAGCAGCCGGACGCCGAGCACAGATACGCAGTATTTT

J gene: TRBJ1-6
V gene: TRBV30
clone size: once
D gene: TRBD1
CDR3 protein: CAWSVGGQGYSPLHF
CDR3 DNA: TGTGCCTGGAGTGTAGGGGGACAGGGGTATTCACCCCTCCACTTT

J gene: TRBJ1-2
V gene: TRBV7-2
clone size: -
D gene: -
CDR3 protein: CASRPPGADYGYTF
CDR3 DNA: TGTGCCAGCAGGCCCCCCGGGGCGGACTATGGCTACACCTTC

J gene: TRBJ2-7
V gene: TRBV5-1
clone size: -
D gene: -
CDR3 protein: CASSLMSGGDYEQYF
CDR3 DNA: TGCGCCAGCAGCCTAATGTCAGGGGGGGACTACGAGCAGTACTTC

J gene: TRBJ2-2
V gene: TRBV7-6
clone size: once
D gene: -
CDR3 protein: CASTPRATGELFF
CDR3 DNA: TGTGCCAGCACGCCCCGGGCCACCGGGGAGCTGTTTTTT

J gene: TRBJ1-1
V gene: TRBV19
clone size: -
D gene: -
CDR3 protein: CASRDLVGGRTEAFF
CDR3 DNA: TGTGCCAGTAGAGACCTCGTCGGGGGGCGGACTGAAGCTTTCTTT

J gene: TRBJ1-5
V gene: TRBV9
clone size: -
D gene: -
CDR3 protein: CASSPGGARGNQPQHF
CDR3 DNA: TGTGCCAGCAGCCCCGGCGGGGCGCGGGGCAATCAGCCCCAGCATTTT

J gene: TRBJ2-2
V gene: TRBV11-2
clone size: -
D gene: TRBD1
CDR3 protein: CASRDRGNTGELFF
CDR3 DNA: TGTGCCAGCAGGGACAGGGGGAACACCGGGGAGCTGTTTTTT

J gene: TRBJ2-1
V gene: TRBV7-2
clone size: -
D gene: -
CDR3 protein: CASSSSVASSYNEQFF
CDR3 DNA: TGTGCCAGCAGCTCTTCTGTAGCTAGCTCCTACAATGAGCAGTTCTTC

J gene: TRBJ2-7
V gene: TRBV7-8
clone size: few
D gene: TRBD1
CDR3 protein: CASSRDSVYEQYF
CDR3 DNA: TGTGCCAGCAGCAGGGACAGCGTCTACGAGCAGTACTTC

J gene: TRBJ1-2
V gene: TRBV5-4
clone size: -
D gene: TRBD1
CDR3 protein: CASSERTGASYGYTF
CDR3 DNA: TGTGCCAGCAGCGAGCGGACAGGGGCCTCCTATGGCTACACCTTC

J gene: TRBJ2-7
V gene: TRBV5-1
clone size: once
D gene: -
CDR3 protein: CASSLALGQANYEQYF
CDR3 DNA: TGCGCCAGCAGCTTGGCTTTGGGCCAGGCGAATTACGAGCAGTACTTC

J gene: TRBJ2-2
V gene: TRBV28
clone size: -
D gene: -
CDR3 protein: CASTPGAEGGTGELFF
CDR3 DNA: TGTGCCAGCACCCCAGGGGCCGAGGGCGGGACCGGGGAGCTGTTTTTT

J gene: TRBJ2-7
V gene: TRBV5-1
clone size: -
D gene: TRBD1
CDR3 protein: CASSFFSGGVSDEQYF
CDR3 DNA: TGCGCCAGCAGCTTTTTTTCAGGGGGAGTGAGCGACGAGCAGTACTTC

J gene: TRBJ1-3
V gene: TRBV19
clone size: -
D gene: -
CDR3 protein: CASSSSGTASGNTIYF
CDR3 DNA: TGTGCCAGTAGTTCCTCCGGGACGGCCTCTGGAAACACCATATATTTT

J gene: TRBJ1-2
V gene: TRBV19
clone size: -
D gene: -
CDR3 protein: CASSMGLGQVYGYTF
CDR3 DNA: TGTGCCAGTAGTATGGGTTTGGGGCAGGTCTATGGCTACACCTTC

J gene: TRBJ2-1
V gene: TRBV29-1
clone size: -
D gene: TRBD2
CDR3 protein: CSVLSSGSGNEQFF
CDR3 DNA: TGCAGCGTCCTATCTAGCGGGAGCGGCAATGAGCAGTTCTTC

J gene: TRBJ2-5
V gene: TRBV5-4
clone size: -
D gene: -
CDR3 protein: CAGHRDGETQYF
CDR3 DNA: TGTGCCGGTCACAGGGATGGTGAGACCCAGTACTTC

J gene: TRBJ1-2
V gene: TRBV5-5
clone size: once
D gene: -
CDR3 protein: CASSLAVRGMGHGYTF
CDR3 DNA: TGTGCCAGCAGCTTGGCCGTACGGGGGATGGGACATGGCTACACCTTC

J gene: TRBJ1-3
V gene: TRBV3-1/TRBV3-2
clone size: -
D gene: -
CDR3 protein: CASSRNSGNTIYF
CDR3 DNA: TGTGCCAGCAGCCGGAACTCTGGAAACACCATATATTTT

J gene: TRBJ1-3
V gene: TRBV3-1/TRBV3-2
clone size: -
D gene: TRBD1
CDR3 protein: CASSHTGVSGNTIYF
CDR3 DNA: TGTGCCAGCAGCCACACAGGGGTCTCTGGAAACACCATATATTTT

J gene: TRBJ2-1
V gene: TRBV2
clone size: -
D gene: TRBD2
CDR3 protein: CASSVSTSAPSEQFF
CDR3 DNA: TGTGCCAGCAGTGTATCGACTAGCGCCCCGAGCGAGCAGTTCTTC

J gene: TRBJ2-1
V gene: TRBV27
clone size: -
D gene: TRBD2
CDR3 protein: CASSFRGQTPGGEQFF
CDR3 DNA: TGTGCCAGCAGTTTCCGAGGACAGACCCCGGGGGGGGAGCAGTTCTTC

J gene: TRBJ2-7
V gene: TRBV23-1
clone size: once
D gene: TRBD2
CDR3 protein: CANLGTSGSYEQYF
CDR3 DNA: TGCGCCAACCTTGGGACTAGCGGATCCTACGAGCAGTACTTC

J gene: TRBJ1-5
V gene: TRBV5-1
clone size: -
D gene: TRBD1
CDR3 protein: CASSFPDAHKDRGKLTDQPQHF
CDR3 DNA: TGCGCCAGCAGCTTTCCGGACGCCCACAAGGACAGGGGTAAGCTGACGGATCAGCCCCAGCATTTT

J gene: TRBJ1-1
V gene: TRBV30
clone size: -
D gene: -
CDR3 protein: CAWSVTQGKTEAFF
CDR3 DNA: TGTGCCTGGAGTGTAACTCAGGGGAAGACTGAAGCTTTCTTT

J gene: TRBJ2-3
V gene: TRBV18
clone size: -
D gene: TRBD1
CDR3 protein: CASSPRDRGTDTQYF
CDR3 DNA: TGTGCCAGCTCACCACGGGACAGGGGCACAGATACGCAGTATTTT

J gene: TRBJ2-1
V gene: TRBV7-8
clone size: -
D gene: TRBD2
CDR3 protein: CASSLARGTRVNEQFF
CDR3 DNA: TGTGCCAGCAGCTTAGCCAGAGGGACTAGAGTTAATGAGCAGTTCTTC

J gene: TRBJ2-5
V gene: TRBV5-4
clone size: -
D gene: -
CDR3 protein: CASSPQPSSLFNGETQYF
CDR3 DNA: TGTGCCAGCAGCCCACAACCCTCTAGTCTCTTCAACGGGGAGACCCAGTACTTC

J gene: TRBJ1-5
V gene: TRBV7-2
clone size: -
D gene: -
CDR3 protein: CASSLVHGSNQPQHF
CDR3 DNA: TGTGCCAGCAGCTTAGTGCACGGTAGCAATCAGCCCCAGCATTTT

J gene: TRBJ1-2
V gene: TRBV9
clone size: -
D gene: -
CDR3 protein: CASSVEDSYDYGYTF
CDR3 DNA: TGTGCCAGCAGCGTCGAGGACAGTTATGACTATGGCTACACCTTC

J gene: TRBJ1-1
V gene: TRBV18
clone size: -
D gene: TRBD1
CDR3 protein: CASSPTEGASTEAFF
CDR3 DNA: TGTGCCAGCTCACCGACGGAGGGGGCCAGCACTGAAGCTTTCTTT